This T cell receptor beta chain was identified during a study of shared clonotypes between healthy human individuals. Study summary: Contributing individuals were a couple of females and three males aged 18 to 49. General study points: Unshared clonotypes carried lower generation probabilities than those common to all four donors. Clonotypes that were shared across a handful of donors made up around 5% of naive CD4 clonotypes.

Selected positively for CCR7 and CD45RO-negative, naive CD8 cells excluded terminally differentiated effector memory CD45RA+ cells. There were no recent acute infections or vaccinations among the donors, who were healthy HIV-negative adults. With respect to this clone: Its antigen is unidentified.

Trimming took off 1 base at V and 7 bases at J, with 6 bases between the two ends. CDR1 is SGHNT and CDR2 is YYREEE in the germline V gene (reference sequence). The CDR3 extends over 12 amino acids. Profiled with immunoSEQ multiplex PCR; TCRdb holds only in-frame clones, not every one. This table holds millions of clones, less than 95% found once. The specimen was naive CD8+ T cells sorted from blood. The chain recombines TRBV5-4 with TRBJ2-1; no clear D gene. This sequence originates from a man younger than 35 in good health. Here the CDR3 DNA reads TGTGCCAGCAGCTTGTCTAGAAATGAGCAGTTCTTC. Protein: CASSLSRNEQFF.